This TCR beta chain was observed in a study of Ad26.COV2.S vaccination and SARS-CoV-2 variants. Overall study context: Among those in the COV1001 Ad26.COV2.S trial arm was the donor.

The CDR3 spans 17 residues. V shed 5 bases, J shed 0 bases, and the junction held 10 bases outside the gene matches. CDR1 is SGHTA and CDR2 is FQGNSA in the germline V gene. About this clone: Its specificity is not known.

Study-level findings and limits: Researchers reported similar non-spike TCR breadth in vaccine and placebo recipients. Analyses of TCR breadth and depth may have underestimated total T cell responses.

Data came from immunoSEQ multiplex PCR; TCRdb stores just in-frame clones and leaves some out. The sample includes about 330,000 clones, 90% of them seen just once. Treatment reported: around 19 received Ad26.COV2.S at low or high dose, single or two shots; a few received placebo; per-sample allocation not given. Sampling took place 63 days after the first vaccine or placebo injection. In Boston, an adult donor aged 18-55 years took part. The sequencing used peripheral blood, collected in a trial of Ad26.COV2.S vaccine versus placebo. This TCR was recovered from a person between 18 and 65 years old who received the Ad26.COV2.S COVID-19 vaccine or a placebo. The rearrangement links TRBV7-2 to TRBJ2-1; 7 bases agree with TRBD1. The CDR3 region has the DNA TGTGCCAGCAGCCCAAGTAGAGGGGGCGTCTCCTACAATGAGCAGTTCTTC. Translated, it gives CASSPSRGGVSYNEQFF.